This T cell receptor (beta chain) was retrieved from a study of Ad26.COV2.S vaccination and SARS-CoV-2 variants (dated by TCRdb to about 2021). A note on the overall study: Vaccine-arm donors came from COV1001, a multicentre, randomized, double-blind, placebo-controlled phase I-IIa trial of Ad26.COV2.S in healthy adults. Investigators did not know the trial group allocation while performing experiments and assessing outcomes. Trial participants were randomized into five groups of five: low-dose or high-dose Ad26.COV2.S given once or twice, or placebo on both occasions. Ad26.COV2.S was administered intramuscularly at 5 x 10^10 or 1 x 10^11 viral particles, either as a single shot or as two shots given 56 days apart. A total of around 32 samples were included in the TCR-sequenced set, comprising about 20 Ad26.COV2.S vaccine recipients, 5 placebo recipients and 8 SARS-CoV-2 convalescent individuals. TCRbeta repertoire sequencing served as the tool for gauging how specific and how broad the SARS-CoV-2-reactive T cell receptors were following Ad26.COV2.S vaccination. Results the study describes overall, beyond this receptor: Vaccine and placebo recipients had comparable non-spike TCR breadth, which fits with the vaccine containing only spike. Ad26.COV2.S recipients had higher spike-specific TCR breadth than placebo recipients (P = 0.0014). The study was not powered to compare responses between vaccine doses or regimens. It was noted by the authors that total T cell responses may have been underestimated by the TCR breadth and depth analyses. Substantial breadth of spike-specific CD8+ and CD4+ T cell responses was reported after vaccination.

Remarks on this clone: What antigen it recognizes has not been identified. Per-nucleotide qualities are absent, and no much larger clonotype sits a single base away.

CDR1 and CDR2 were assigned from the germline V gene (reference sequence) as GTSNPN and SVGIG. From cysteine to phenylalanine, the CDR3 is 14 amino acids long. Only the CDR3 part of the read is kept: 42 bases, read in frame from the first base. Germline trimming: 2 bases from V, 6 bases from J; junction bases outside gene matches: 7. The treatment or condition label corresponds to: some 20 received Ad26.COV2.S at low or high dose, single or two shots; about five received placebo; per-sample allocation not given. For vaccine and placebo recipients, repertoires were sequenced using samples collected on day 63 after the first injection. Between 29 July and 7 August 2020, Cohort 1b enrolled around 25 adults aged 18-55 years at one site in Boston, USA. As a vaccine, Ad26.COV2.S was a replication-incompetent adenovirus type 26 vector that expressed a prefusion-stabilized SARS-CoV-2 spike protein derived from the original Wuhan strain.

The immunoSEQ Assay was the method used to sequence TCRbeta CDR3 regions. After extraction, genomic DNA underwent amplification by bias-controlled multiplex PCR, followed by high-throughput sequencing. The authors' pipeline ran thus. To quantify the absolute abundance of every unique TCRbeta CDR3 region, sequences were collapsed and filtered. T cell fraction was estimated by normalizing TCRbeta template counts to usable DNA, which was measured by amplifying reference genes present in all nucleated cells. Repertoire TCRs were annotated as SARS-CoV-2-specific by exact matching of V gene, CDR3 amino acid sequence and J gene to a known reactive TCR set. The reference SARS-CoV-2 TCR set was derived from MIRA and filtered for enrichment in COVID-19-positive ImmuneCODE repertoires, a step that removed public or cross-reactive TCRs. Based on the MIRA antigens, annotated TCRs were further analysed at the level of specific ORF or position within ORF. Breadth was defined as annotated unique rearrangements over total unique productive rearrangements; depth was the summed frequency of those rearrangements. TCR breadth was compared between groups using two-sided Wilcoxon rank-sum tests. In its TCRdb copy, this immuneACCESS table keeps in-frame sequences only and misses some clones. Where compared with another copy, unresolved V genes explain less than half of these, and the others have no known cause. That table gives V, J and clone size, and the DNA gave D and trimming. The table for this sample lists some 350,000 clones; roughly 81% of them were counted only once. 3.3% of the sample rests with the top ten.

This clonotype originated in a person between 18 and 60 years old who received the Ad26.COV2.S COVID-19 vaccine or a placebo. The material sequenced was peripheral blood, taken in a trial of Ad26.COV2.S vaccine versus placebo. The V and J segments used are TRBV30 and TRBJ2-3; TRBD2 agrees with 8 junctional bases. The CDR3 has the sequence CAWSRTGRADTQYF. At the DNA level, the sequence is TGTGCCTGGAGTCGAACCGGGAGGGCCGATACGCAGTATTTT.